This TCR beta chain was profiled in a study of blood T cell dynamics during melanoma immunotherapy. On the study more broadly: First-line therapy was either pembrolizumab or nivolumab with ipilimumab for metastatic melanoma. Whole-study results and caveats: Immune-effector CD8+ cells best matched cell-free DNA CDR3 sequences and were most clonal. Clones driving repertoire changes may be melanoma-specific or general immune activation.

The germline CDR1 and CDR2 sequences are MDHEN and SYDVKM. The CDR3 totals 16 residues. V gave up 5 bases and J gave up 1 base; unmatched junction bases: 5. Comments on this clone: The antigen is not known.

TCRdb keeps only in-frame clones here, not all; method: immunoSEQ multiplex PCR. The sample yields about 14,000 clones, about 91% seen once. The time point was: pre-treatment baseline. Blood was drawn before treatment and at week 3 after checkpoint blockade. The sequence came from a human donor with melanoma. The genes are TRBV28 and TRBJ2-2; 9 bases agree with TRBD2. Specimen: effector memory CD8+ T cells from blood, collected from a patient treated with checkpoint blockade. The CDR3 nucleotides read TGTGCCAGCAGTACCGCGGGAGGGCTGAACACCGGGGAGCTGTTTTTT. Residues: CASSTAGGLNTGELFF. Full variable domain (missing parts from reference TRBV28 and TRBJ2-2): DVKVTQSSRYLVKRTGEKVFLECVQDMDHENMFWYRQDPGLGLRLIYFSYDVKMKEKGDIPEGYSVSREKKERFSLILESASTNQTSMYLCASSTAGGLNTGELFFGEGSRLTVL.